The 5 T cell receptor beta chains below all came from one sample that was sequenced in a study of molecular identifiers for immune sequencing clone quantification. TCRdb passed the PCR reads through MiXCR, listing each CDR3 protein once. The table includes under 800,000 distinct CDR3 sequences, about 25% detected once. Sequences were obtained from naive CD8+ T cells from blood, with Jurkat cell RNA spiked in. Described subset: FACS-sorted CD8+CD4-CCR7+CD45RA+ naive T cells. These receptor sequences come from a human donor in good health. Some libraries in this study had Jurkat cell RNA spiked in.

Details on this clonotype: This may arise from a read error, as a much more abundant clone is one base away. The V gene is TRBV28, the J gene TRBJ1-5; D is unclear. CDR3 length: 15 amino acids. CDR1 and CDR2 from the germline V gene are MDHEN and SYDVKM. The ends were cut back, 6 bases at V and 4 bases at J, with 16 bases in the middle. CDR3 protein: CASRGQDAPNQPQHF. The CDR3 nucleotides read TGTGCCAGCAGGGGCCAGGACGCCCCGAATCAGCCCCAGCATTTT.

This clonotype was seen a few times. The chain couples TRBV4-3 to TRBJ2-2, with D perhaps matching TRBD1 or TRBD2 (5 bases each). Germline values: CDR1 LGHNA, CDR2 YSLEER. The ends were cut back, 4 bases at V and 6 bases at J, with 15 bases in the middle. CDR3 length equals 15 residues. CDR3 nucleotide sequence: TGCGCCAGCAGCCCGGGACGGCGAACCCCCGGGGAGCTGTTTTTT. It codes for CASSPGRRTPGELFF.

V and J are TRBV6-6 and TRBJ2-7, with D perhaps matching TRBD1 (5 bases). The CDR3 is 12 residues long. From germline, CDR1 is MNHNY and CDR2 SVGAGI (reference sequence). With 6 bases removed from V and 6 bases from J, the gap between germline ends came to 12 bases. The DNA of the CDR3 is TGTGCCAGCAGCCTGACAGCCTTCGAGCAGTACTTC. Protein product: CASSLTAFEQYF.

This clonotype was counted between two and nine times. The rearrangement joins TRBV6-6 to TRBJ2-7, with 12 bases that match TRBD1. The CDR3 contains 16 residues. The germline CDR1 and CDR2 sequences are MNHNY and SVGAGI (reference sequence). With 0 bases clipped from V and 4 bases from J, the junction kept 4 bases outside the gene matches. This chain's CDR3 is CASSYSRDRGQYEQYF. The CDR3 DNA is TGTGCCAGCAGTTACTCCCGGGACAGGGGGCAGTACGAGCAGTACTTC.

This clonotype has ten or more counts. The CDR3 is CASSVTGSQRDTQYF. As DNA, the CDR3 is TGTGCCAGCAGTGTCACCGGGAGCCAGAGGGATACGCAGTATTTT. The chain links TRBV6-6 to TRBJ2-3, with D maybe TRBD2 (6 bases). Germline assignment: CDR1 MNHNY and CDR2 SVGAGI (reference sequence). Trimming pared 5 bases from V and 6 bases from J, leaving 18 bases between. This CDR3 contains 15 residues.